This entry is about one TCR beta chain. This sample was included in a study of blood T cell repertoires in COVID-19. As for the study in general: T cells, B-cell-depleted T cells, or PBMCs supplied cDNA or gDNA.

Sequencing used immunoSEQ multiplex PCR; TCRdb keeps in-frame clones, though not all of them. The repertoire holds about 320,000 clones, 90% seen once, with 2.6% in the top ten. J gave up 5 bases and V 5 bases, and 5 bases lay outside the gene matches. Germline CDR1 and CDR2: SGHTS and YDEGEE. The CDR3 spans 13 residues. Sequenced input: PBMCs or T cells enriched from blood (not recorded which). The gene calls are TRBV5-8 and TRBJ2-5; 8 positions match TRBD1. The clonotype originates from a man in his fifties or sixties who had recovered from COVID-19. The DNA of the CDR3 is TGTGCCAGCAGACAGGGGGTAGTGGAGACCCAGTACTTC. It encodes CASRQGVVETQYF.